This TCR beta chain is drawn from a study of human CD4 T cells and Enterobacteriaceae. Concerning this clone itself: The target antigen is unknown.

The memory gate held CD4+ cells that were not CD45RA+CCR7+CD95- naive cells, over 95% pure. Sorted cells lacked CD8+, CD14+, CD16+, CD56+, CD19+ and CD25-bright cells. General study findings and limits: Ex vivo clonotype reactivity was inferred only by sequence matching. Specific clonotypes appeared less expanded ex vivo than cross-reactive ones.

Deep-level sequencing, detecting one cell in 200,000, covered ex vivo memory CD4+. Clones were read by immunoSEQ multiplex PCR, and TCRdb kept only the in-frame ones, dropping some. Of tens of thousands of clones in the sample, just under 85% are singletons; the top ten hold over 1.5%. Sequencing input: memory CD4+ T cells from blood. The TCR comes from a human donor in good health.

The CDR3, as DNA: TGTGCCACCAGCATCGACTCGATAAGGAGGAATGAGCAGTTCTTC. The encoded protein is CATSIDSIRRNEQFF. V is TRBV15 and J is TRBJ2-1; a weak D match, TRBD2 (5 bases). Trimming removed 4 bases from V and 7 bases from J, with 17 bases in between. The germline V gene has CDR1 LNHNV and CDR2 YYDKDF (reference sequence). The CDR3 length is 15 residues.